In this sample, the clone carrying this TCR beta chain turned up many times. Its antigen is not known. These data are taken from a study of spatial heterogeneity in lung cancer. Across the study: In the raw reads, each unique TCR and UMI combination was present more than ten times on average. Regarding the study as a whole: The counts of expanded TCRs, ubiquitous and regional, tracked ubiquitous and regional nonsynonymous mutations, respectively. How many expanded intratumoral alpha and beta TCRs were present tracked the tumor mutation count, which was a count of nonsynonymous mutations.

This sample's time point: sample taken at primary tumor resection. Just over 70 TRACERx patients with early, untreated non-small cell lung cancer donated samples. No cell sorting; template was whole RNA from tumor, lung tissue or PBMC. Looked up from germline, CDR1 is SGDLS and CDR2 is YYNGEE. Trimming removed 6 bases from V and 5 bases from J, with 14 bases in between. The CDR3 covers 14 residues. MiXCR, applied by TCRdb to the 5' RACE reads, yields one record per CDR3 protein. The repertoire holds roughly 8,400 distinct CDR3 sequences, with 5% to 6% as singletons. The material was lung tumor tissue, obtained at surgery. The clonotype originates from a male donor with early-stage non-small cell lung cancer. The chain combines TRBV9 with TRBJ1-4, with a weak D call TRBD1 (6 bases). The CDR3 region has the DNA TGTGCCAGCAACACTCAAGGGGGGAATGAAAAACTGTTTTTT. Translated: CASNTQGGNEKLFF. Combining the CDR3 with reference TRBV9 and TRBJ1-4 gives the whole variable domain DSGVTQTPKHLITATGQRVTLRCSPRSGDLSVYWYQQSLDQGLQFLIQYYNGEERAKGNILERFSAQQFPDLHSELNLSSLELGDSALYFCASNTQGGNEKLFFGSGTQLSVL.